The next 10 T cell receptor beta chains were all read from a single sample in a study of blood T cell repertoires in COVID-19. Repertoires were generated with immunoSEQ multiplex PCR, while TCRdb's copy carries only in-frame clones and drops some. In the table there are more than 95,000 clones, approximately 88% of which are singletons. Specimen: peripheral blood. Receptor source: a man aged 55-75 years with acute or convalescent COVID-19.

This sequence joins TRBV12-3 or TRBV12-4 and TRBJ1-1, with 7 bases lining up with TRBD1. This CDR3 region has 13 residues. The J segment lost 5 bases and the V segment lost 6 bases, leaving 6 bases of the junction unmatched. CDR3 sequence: CASSLGQTTEAFF. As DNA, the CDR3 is TGTGCCAGCAGCTTGGGACAGACTACTGAAGCTTTCTTT.

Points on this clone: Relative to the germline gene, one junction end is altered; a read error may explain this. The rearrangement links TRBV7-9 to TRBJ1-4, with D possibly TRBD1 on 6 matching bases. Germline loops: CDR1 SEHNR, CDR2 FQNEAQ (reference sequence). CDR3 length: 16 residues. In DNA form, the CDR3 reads TGTGCCAGCAGATTAGCGATAGGGCAGGGGCCCTCGGAACTGTTTTTT. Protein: CASRLAIGQGPSELFF.

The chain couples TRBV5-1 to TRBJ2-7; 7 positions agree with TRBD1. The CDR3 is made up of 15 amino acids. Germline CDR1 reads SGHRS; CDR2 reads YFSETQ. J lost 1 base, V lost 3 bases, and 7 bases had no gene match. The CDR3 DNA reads TGCGCCAGCAGCTACCTCCCGGGACAGTCCTACGAGCAGTACTTC. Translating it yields CASSYLPGQSYEQYF.

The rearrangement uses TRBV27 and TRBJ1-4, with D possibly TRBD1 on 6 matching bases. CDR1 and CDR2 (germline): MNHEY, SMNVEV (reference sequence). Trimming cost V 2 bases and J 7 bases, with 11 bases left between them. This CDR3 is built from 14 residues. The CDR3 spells CASSLGGGLEKLFF. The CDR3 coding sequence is TGTGCCAGCAGTTTAGGCGGGGGGCTTGAAAAACTGTTTTTT.

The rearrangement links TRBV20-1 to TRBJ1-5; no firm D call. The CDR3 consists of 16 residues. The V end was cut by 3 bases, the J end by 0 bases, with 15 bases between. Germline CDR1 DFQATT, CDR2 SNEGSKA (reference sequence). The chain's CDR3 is CSASNPWRHSNQPQHF. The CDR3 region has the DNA TGCAGTGCTAGTAATCCCTGGCGGCATAGCAATCAGCCCCAGCATTTT.

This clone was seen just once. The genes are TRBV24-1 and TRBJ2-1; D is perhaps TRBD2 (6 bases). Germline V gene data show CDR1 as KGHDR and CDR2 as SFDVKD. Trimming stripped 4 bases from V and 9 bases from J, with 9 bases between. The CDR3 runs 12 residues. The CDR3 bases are TGTGCCACCAGTGAACTGCGGGGTGAGCAGTTCTTC. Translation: CATSELRGEQFF.

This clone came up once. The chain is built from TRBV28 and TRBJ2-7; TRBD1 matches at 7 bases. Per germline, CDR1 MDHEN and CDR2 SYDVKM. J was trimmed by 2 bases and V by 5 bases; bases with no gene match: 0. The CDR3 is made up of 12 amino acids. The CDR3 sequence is CASSTGAYEQYF. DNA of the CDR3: TGTGCCAGCAGTACAGGGGCCTACGAGCAGTACTTC.

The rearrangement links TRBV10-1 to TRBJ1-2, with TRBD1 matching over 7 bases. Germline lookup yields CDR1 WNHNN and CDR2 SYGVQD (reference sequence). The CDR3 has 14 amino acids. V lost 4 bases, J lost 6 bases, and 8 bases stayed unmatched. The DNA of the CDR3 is TGCGCCAGCAGTGCGACCAGACAGGGCGATGGCTACACCTTC. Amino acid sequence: CASSATRQGDGYTF.

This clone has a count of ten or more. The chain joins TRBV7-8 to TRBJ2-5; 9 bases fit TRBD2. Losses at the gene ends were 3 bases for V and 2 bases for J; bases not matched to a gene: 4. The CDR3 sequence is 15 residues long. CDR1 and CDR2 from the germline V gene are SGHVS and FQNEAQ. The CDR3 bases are TGTGCCAGCAGCTTTTGGCGGGGGGGACAAGAGACCCAGTACTTC. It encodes CASSFWRGGQETQYF.

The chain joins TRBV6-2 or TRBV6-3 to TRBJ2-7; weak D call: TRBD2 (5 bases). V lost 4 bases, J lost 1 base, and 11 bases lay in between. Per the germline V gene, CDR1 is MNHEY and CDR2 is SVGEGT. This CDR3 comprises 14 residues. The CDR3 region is CASSFSRGSYEQYV. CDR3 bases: TGTGCCAGCAGTTTCTCACGGGGTTCCTACGAGCAGTACGTC.